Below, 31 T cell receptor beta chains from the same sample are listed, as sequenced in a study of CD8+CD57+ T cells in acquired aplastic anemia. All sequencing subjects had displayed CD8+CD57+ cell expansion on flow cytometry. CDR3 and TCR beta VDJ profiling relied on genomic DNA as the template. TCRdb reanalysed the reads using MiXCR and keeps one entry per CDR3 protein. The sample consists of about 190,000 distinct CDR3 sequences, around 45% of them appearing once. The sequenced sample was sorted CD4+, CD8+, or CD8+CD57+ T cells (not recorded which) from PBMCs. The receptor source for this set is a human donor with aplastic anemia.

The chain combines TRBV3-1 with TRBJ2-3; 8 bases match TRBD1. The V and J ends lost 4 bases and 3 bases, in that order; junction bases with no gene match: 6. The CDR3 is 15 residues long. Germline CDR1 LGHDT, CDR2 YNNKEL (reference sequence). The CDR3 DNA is TGTGCCAGCAGCCGTGGACAGGGAAAAACAGATACGCAGTATTTT. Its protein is CASSRGQGKTDTQYF.

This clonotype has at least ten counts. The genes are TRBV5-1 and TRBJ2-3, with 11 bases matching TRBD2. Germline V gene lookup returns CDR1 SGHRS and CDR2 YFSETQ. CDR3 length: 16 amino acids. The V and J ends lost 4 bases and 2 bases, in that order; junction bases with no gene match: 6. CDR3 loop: CASSRTSGHITDTQYF. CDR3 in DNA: TGCGCCAGCAGCCGGACTAGCGGGCATATCACAGATACGCAGTATTTT.

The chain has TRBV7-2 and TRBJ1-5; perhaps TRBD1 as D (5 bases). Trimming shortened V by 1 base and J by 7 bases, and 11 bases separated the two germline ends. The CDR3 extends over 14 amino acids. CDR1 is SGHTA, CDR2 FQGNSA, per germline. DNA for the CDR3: TGTGCCAGCAGCTTAGGGGCAGCAGGGCAGCCCCAGCATTTT. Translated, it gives CASSLGAAGQPQHF.

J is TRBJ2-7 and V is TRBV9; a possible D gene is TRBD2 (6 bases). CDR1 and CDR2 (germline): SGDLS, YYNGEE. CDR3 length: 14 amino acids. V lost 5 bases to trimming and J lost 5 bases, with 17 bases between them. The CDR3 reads CASSNPLAFHEQYF. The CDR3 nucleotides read TGTGCCAGCAGTAATCCTCTAGCGTTCCACGAGCAGTACTTC.

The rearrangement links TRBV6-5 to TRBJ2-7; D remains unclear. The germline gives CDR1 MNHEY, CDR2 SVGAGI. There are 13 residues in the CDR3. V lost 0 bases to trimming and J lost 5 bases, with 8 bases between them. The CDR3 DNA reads TGTGCCAGCAGTTACTCCGACGGCCACGAGCAGTACTTC. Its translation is CASSYSDGHEQYF.

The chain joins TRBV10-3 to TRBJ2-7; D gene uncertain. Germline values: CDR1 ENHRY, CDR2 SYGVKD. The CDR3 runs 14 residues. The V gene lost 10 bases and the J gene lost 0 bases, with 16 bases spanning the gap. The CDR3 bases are TGTGCCACCCTCACAGCGCTAGGCTCCTACGAGCAGTACTTC. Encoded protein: CATLTALGSYEQYF.

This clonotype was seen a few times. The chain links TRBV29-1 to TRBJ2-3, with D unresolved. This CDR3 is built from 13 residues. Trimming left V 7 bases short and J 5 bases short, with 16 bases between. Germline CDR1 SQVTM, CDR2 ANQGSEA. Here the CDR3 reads CSADGGSQDTQYF. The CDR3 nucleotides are TGCAGCGCTGATGGTGGGTCTCAAGATACGCAGTATTTT.

CDR3 amino acids: CSAKRGEFSYNEQFF. In nucleotides, the CDR3 is TGCAGTGCTAAGCGGGGGGAATTCTCCTACAATGAGCAGTTCTTC. V and J are TRBV20-1 and TRBJ2-1, with TRBD2 identical over 9 bases. Germline V gene sequence: CDR1 DFQATT, CDR2 SNEGSKA (reference sequence). The CDR3 extends over 15 amino acids. V trimming: 4 bases; J trimming: 0 bases; junction bases outside the gene matches: 4.

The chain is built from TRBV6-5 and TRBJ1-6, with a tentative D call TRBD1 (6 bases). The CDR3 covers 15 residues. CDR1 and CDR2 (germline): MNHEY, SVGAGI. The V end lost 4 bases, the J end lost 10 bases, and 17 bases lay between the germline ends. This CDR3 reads CASSFGQSTTSPLHF. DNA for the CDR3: TGTGCCAGCAGTTTCGGACAGAGCACTACCTCACCCCTCCACTTT.

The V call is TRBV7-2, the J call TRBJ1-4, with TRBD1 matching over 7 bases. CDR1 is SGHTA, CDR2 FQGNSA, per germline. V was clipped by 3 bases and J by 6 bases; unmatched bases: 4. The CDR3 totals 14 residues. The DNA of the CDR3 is TGTGCCAGCAGCTTGACAGGGTCGGATGAAAAACTGTTTTTT. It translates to CASSLTGSDEKLFF.

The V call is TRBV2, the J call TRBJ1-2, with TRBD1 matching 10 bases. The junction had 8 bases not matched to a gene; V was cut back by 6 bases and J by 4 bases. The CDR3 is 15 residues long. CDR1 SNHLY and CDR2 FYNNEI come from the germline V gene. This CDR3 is CASSAGQGGSYGYTF. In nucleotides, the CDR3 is TGTGCCAGCAGCGCCGGACAGGGGGGGTCCTATGGCTACACCTTC.

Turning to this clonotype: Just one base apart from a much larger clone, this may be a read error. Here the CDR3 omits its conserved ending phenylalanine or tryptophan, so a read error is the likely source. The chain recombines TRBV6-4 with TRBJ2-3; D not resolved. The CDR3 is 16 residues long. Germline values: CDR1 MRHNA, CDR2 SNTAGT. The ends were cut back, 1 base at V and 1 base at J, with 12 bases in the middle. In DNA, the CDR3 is TGTGCCAGCAGTGACTTGAGTGCATCCGGCACAGATACGCAGTATTTA. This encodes CASSDLSASGTDTQYL.

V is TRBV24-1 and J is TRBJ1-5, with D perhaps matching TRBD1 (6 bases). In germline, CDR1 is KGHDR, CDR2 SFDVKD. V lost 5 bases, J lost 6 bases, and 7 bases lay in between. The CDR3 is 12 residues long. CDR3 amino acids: CATSAGAQPQHF. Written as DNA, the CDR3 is TGTGCCACCAGTGCAGGGGCTCAGCCCCAGCATTTT.

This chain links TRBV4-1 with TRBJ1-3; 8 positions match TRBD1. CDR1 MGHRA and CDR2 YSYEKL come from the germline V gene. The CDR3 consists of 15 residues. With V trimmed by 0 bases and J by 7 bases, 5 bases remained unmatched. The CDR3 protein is CASSQERQGSNTIYF. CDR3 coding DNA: TGCGCCAGCAGCCAAGAGAGACAGGGGTCGAACACCATATATTTT.

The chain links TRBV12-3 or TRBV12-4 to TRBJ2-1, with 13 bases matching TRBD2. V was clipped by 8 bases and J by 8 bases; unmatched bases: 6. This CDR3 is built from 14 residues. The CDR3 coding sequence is TGTGCCAGCGGGGGGACTAGCGGGAAGGATGAGCAGTTCTTC. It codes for CASGGTSGKDEQFF.

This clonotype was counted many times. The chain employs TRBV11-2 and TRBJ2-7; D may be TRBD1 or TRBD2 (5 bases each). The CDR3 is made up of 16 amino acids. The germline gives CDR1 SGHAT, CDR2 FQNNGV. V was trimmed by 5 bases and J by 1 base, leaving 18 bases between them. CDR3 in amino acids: CASSALAGTGSYEQYF. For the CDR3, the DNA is TGTGCCAGCAGCGCACTTGCCGGGACCGGTTCCTACGAGCAGTACTTC.

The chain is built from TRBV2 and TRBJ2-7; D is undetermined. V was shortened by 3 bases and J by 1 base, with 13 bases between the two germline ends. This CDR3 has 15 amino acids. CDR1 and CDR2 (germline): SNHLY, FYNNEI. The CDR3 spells CASSDLRAGSYEQYF. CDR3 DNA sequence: TGTGCCAGCAGTGACCTCCGGGCAGGATCCTACGAGCAGTACTTC.

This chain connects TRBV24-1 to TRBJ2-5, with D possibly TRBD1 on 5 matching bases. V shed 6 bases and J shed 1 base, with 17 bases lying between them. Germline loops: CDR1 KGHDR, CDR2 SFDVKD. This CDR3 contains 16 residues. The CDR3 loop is CATSNPAADSQETQYF. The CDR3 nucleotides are TGTGCCACCAGTAACCCGGCGGCAGACAGCCAAGAGACCCAGTACTTC.

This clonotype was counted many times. In DNA form, the CDR3 reads TGTGCCAGCAGTGTCTCCCCGGGACAGCCGGGACCCTACGAGCAGTACTTC. This gives the protein CASSVSPGQPGPYEQYF. The V gene is TRBV25-1, the J gene TRBJ2-7; 7 positions agree with TRBD1. Trimming took 4 bases from V and 2 from J; bases not matched to a gene: 14. The length of the CDR3 is 17 residues. Germline assignment: CDR1 MGHDK and CDR2 SYGVNS.

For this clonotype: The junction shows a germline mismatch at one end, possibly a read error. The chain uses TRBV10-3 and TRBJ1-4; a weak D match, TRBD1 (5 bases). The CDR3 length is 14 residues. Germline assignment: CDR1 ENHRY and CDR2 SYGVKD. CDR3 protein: CAISERGTNKKLFF. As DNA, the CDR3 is TGTGCCATCAGTGAGAGGGGAACTAATAAAAAACTGTTTTTT.

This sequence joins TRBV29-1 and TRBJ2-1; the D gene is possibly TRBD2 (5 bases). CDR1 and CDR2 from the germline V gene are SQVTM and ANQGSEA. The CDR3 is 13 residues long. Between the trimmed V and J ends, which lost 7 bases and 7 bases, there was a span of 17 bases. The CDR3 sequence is CSASGIRGNEQFF. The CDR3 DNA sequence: TGCAGCGCCTCCGGGATTAGAGGGAATGAGCAGTTCTTC.

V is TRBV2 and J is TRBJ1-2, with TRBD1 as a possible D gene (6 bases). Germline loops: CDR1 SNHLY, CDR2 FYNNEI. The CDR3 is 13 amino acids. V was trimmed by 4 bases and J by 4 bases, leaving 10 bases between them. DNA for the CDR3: TGTGCCAGCAGTGTTGGGGGGCCCTATGGCTACACCTTC. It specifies CASSVGGPYGYTF.

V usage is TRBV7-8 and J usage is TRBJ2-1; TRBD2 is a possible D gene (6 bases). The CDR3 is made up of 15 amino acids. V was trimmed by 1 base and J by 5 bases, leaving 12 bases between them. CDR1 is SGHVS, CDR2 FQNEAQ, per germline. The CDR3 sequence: CASSLVPSADNEQFF. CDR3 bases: TGTGCCAGCAGCTTAGTTCCTAGCGCGGACAATGAGCAGTTCTTC.

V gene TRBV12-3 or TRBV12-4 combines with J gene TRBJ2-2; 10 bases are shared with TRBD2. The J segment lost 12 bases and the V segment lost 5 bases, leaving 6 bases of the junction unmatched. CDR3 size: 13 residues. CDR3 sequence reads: CASSESGRAKLFF. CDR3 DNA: TGTGCCAGCAGTGAAAGCGGGAGGGCCAAGCTGTTTTTT.

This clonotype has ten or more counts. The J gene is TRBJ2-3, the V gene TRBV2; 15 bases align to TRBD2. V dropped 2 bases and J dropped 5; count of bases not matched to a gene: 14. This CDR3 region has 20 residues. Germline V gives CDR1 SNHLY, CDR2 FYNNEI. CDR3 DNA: TGTGCCAGCAGTGAACCGGGACTAGCGGGAGGTCAGCCGGGAAAAGATACGCAGTATTTT. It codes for CASSEPGLAGGQPGKDTQYF.

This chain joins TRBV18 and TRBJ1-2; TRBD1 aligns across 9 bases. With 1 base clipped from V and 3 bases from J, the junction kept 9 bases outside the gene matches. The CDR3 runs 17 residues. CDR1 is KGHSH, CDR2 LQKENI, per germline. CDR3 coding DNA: TGTGCCAGCTCACCACGGGGACAGGGATATGGAGACTATGGCTACACCTTC. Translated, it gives CASSPRGQGYGDYGYTF.

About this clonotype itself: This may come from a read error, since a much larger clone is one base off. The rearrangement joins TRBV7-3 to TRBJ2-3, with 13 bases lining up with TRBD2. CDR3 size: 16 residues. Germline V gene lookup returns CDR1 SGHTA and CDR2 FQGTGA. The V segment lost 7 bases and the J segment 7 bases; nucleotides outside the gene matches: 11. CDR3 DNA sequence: TGTGCCAGCATCTCCGGACTAGCGGGAGACCAGTATACGCAGTATTTT. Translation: CASISGLAGDQYTQYF.

The CDR3 here is CASSQDLAEGDEQYF. The CDR3 DNA reads as TGCGCCAGCAGCCAAGATTTGGCGGAGGGGGATGAGCAGTACTTC. The chain couples TRBV4-3 to TRBJ2-7, with D perhaps given as TRBD1 or TRBD2 (6 bases each). This CDR3 region has 15 residues. V lost 0 bases and J 7 bases, leaving 16 bases between the germline ends. Germline lookup yields CDR1 LGHNA and CDR2 YSLEER.

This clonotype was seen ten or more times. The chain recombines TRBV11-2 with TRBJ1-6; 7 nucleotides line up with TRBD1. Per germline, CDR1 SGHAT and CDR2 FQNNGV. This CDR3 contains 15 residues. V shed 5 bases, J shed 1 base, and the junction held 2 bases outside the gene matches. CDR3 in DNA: TGTGCCAGCAGCGCGACAGGGTCCTATAATTCACCCCTCCACTTT. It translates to CASSATGSYNSPLHF.

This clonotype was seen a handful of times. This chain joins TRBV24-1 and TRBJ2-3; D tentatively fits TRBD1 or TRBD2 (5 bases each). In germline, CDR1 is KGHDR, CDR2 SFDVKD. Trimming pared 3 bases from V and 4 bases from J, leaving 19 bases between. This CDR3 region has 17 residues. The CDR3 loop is CATSDPRSALGADTQYF. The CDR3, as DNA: TGTGCCACCAGTGATCCCCGCTCAGCACTGGGGGCAGATACGCAGTATTTT.

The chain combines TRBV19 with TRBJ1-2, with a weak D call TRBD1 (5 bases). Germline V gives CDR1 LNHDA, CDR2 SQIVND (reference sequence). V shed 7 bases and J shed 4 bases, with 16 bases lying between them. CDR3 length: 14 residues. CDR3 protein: CASTNPHRFYGYTF. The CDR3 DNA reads TGTGCCAGTACCAACCCCCACAGGTTCTATGGCTACACCTTC.